The 27 T cell receptor beta chains below were found in one sample sequenced in a study of CXCR3-negative and CXCR3-positive naive CD8 T cells. General study results and limits: When CXCR3-positive naive cells were set against CXCR3-negative naive cells, the former had more hydrophobic TRB CDR3s.

The antigens these receptors bind are not known. Carrying UMI labels, the TRB cDNA libraries were prepared through 5' RACE. After re-calling the 5' RACE reads, TCRdb lists one entry per CDR3 protein, DNA absent. The sample yields 4,500 to 6,500 distinct CDR3 sequences, of which the top ten take up approximately 1.3%. The sequencing sample was made of naive CXCR3+ CD8+ T cells from blood. Subset described: CD45RO-CCR7+CD27+CD95- naive CD8+ T cells expressing CXCR3 (TNR3+). These receptor sequences come from a human donor in good health. Some clones in this sample may be carry-over from other donors' samples.

Considering frequency, this clonotype is medium-sized. The V call is TRBV4-1, the J call TRBJ1-1. From germline, CDR1 is MGHRA and CDR2 YSYEKL. The CDR3 spans 15 residues. This chain's CDR3 is CASSPAFLVNTEAFF.

In terms of frequency, this clonotype is medium-sized. The rearrangement joins TRBV29-1 to TRBJ2-1; the D call of TRBD2 rests on TCRdb alone, since no DNA is present to check it. The length of the CDR3 is 14 residues. Germline-derived CDR1 and CDR2 are SQVTM and ANQGSEA. CDR3 in amino acids: CSVELRANYNEQFF.

V usage is TRBV3-1 and J usage is TRBJ1-5; TCRdb's assignment of TRBD1 cannot be checked, as there is no DNA. Germline V gene sequence: CDR1 LGHDT, CDR2 YNNKEL (reference sequence). This CDR3 contains 15 residues. The CDR3 loop reads CASSEGTGSNQPQHF. Combining the CDR3 with reference TRBV3-1 and TRBJ1-5 gives the whole variable domain DTAVSQTPKYLVTQMGNDKSIKCEQNLGHDTMYWYKQDSKKFLKIMFSYNNKELIINETVPNRFSPKSPDKAHLNLHINSLELGDSAVYFCASSEGTGSNQPQHFGDGTRLSIL.

The V and J genes are TRBV6-6 and TRBJ2-3; TCRdb reports TRBD2, a call that lacks DNA to check it against. Germline V gene data show CDR1 as MNHNY and CDR2 as SVGAGI (reference sequence). The CDR3 runs to 17 residues. CDR3 sequence: CASSYTVGASELDTQYF.

By frequency, this clonotype registers medium-sized (0.01 to 0.1%). This chain joins TRBV29-1 and TRBJ2-2; TCRdb indicates TRBD2, and absent DNA this call remains unverified. Germline lookup yields CDR1 SQVTM and CDR2 ANQGSEA. This CDR3 region has 16 residues. The CDR3 loop reads CSVTGLAGVRTGELFF.

This clonotype is deemed medium-sized (0.01 to 0.1%) by its frequency. The chain employs TRBV4-3 and TRBJ1-5. The CDR3 sequence is 16 residues long. Germline assignment: CDR1 LGHNA and CDR2 YSLEER. This chain's CDR3 is CASSQDLGVSNQPQHF.

The chain employs TRBV7-3 and TRBJ2-1; checking the TCRdb D call of TRBD1 is not possible without DNA. The CDR3 sequence is 13 residues long. Germline V gene sequence: CDR1 SGHTA, CDR2 FQGTGA. The CDR3 region is CASSFNGGNEQFF.

According to its frequency, this clonotype is medium-sized. This rearrangement joins TRBV20-1 to TRBJ2-1; the TCRdb D gene call, TRBD2, has no DNA to confirm it. Per the germline V gene, CDR1 is DFQATT and CDR2 is SNEGSKA (reference sequence). The CDR3 length is 15 residues. This CDR3 reads CSASPGLAGYNEQFF.

Measured by frequency, this clonotype is medium-sized. CDR3 amino acids: CASSSSSGEFAETQYF. This chain connects TRBV12-3 or TRBV12-4 to TRBJ2-5; TCRdb's D call, TRBD2, is unchecked because there is no DNA. The CDR3 loop spans 16 amino acids.

Its frequency marks this clonotype as medium-sized. The V call is TRBV29-1, the J call TRBJ2-1. The CDR3 length is 11 residues. Germline CDR1 SQVTM, CDR2 ANQGSEA. The CDR3 region is CSVASDNEQFF.

The chain has TRBV5-1 and TRBJ2-7; lacking DNA, the TRBD1 call made by TCRdb goes unchecked. The V gene's germline CDR1 is SGHRS and CDR2 YFSETQ. CDR3 length equals 14 residues. CDR3 residues: CASSEPGNGYEQYF.

According to its frequency, this clonotype is medium-sized. The V and J genes are TRBV7-8 and TRBJ2-1; TCRdb's D call, TRBD2, is unchecked because there is no DNA. The germline CDR1 and CDR2 sequences are SGHVS and FQNEAQ. CDR3 size: 15 residues. CDR3 sequence: CASSLFRGSYNEQFF.

This clonotype registers medium-sized by frequency. This chain joins TRBV5-1 and TRBJ2-5. The germline V gene encodes CDR1 SGHRS and CDR2 YFSETQ. The CDR3 is made up of 16 amino acids. The CDR3 loop is CASSPEASETQETQYF.

The chain recombines TRBV10-3 with TRBJ2-3; as DNA is missing, the TRBD1 call by TCRdb cannot be tested. There are 15 residues in the CDR3. In germline, CDR1 is ENHRY, CDR2 SYGVKD. The CDR3 region is CAISESEQGTDTQYF.

CDR3 in amino acids: CASSQAYGDYEQYF. The chain links TRBV3-1 to TRBJ2-7. The germline V gene has CDR1 LGHDT and CDR2 YNNKEL (reference sequence). The CDR3 covers 14 residues.

The chain carries TRBV10-1 and TRBJ1-6; TCRdb indicates TRBD1, and absent DNA this call remains unverified. Germline V gives CDR1 WNHNN, CDR2 SYGVQD (reference sequence). The CDR3 covers 14 residues. The CDR3 reads CASGGQGQESPLHF.

This clonotype is deemed medium-sized (0.01 to 0.1%) by its frequency. The rearrangement links TRBV7-9 to TRBJ2-1; TCRdb names TRBD2, which stays unverified in the absence of DNA. The CDR3 runs to 14 residues. CDR1 and CDR2 (germline): SEHNR, FQNEAQ (reference sequence). The CDR3 sequence: CASRTGGASSEQFF.

The chain is built from TRBV4-3 and TRBJ2-1; the TRBD1 assignment by TCRdb is unverifiable without DNA. Germline values: CDR1 LGHNA, CDR2 YSLEER. The CDR3 loop spans 17 amino acids. CDR3 amino acids: CASSQEGRGPSYNEQFF.

This clonotype is labeled medium-sized (0.01 to 0.1%) based on frequency. The CDR3 protein is CSVLSTSGSYGQYF. This chain joins TRBV29-1 and TRBJ2-7; TCRdb's D gene call, TRBD2, goes unchecked for lack of DNA. Per the germline V gene, CDR1 is SQVTM and CDR2 is ANQGSEA. The CDR3 runs to 14 residues.

This clonotype is classed as medium-sized by frequency. This chain joins TRBV20-1 and TRBJ1-1; TCRdb proposes TRBD1, but this gene call is untestable without DNA. Germline CDR1 DFQATT, CDR2 SNEGSKA (reference sequence). This CDR3 is 14 amino acids long. CDR3 loop: CSARDGTANTEAFF.

The rearrangement links TRBV12-3 or TRBV12-4 to TRBJ1-3. CDR3 length: 16 amino acids. The chain's CDR3 is CASSPRIPASGNTIYF.

According to its frequency, this clonotype is medium-sized (0.01 to 0.1%). The chain carries TRBV6-5 and TRBJ2-1; absent DNA, TCRdb's TRBD2 call cannot be checked. The length of the CDR3 is 18 residues. Germline CDR1 MNHEY, CDR2 SVGAGI. CDR3 amino acids: CASSYQTSGRAFYNEQFF.

The V gene is TRBV28, the J gene TRBJ2-7; TCRdb returns TRBD1, unconfirmable since there is no DNA. The CDR3 has 14 amino acids. Germline values: CDR1 MDHEN, CDR2 SYDVKM. The CDR3 spells CASRWGSRPYEQYF.

By frequency, this clonotype is medium-sized. The CDR3 reads CSARDGRTDTQYF. This chain links TRBV29-1 with TRBJ2-3; the D call from TCRdb, TRBD1, cannot be confirmed without DNA. The CDR3 runs 13 residues. Germline CDR1 reads SQVTM; CDR2 reads ANQGSEA.

By frequency, this clonotype is medium-sized. This chain connects TRBV6-5 to TRBJ2-7; with no DNA, the TCRdb D assignment of TRBD2 cannot be verified. This CDR3 spans 16 amino acids. The V gene's germline CDR1 is MNHEY and CDR2 SVGAGI. CDR3 residues: CASSLSLAESSYEQYF.

The chain couples TRBV18 to TRBJ2-5; TCRdb selects TRBD2, and the lack of DNA leaves this call unchecked. Per the germline V gene, CDR1 is KGHSH and CDR2 is LQKENI. The CDR3 length is 16 residues. CDR3 amino acids: CASSPPLTSGRKTQYF.

Judged by frequency, this clonotype is medium-sized. The chain recombines TRBV12-3 or TRBV12-4 with TRBJ2-1; there is no DNA to check the TCRdb D call of TRBD2. The CDR3 spans 15 residues. CDR3 sequence: CASSRSGTPEPEQFF.